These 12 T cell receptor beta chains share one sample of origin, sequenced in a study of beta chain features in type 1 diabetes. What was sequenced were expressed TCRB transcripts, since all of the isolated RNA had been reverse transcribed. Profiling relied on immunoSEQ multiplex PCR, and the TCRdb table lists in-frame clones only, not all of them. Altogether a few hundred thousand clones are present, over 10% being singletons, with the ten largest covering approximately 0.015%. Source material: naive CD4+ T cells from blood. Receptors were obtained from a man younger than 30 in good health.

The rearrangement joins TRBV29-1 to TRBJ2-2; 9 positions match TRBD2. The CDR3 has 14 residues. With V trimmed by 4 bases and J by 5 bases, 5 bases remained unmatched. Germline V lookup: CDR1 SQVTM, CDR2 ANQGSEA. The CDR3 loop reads CSVGGGRATGELFF. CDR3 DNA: TGCAGCGTTGGTGGCGGGAGGGCGACCGGGGAGCTGTTTTTT.

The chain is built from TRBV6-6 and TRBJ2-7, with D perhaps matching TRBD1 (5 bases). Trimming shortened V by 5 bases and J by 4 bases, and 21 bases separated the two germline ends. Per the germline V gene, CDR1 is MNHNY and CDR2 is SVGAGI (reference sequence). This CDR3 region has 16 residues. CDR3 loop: CASSQTLDTAGYEQYF. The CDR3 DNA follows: TGTGCCAGCAGTCAAACCTTGGACACCGCAGGGTACGAGCAGTACTTC.

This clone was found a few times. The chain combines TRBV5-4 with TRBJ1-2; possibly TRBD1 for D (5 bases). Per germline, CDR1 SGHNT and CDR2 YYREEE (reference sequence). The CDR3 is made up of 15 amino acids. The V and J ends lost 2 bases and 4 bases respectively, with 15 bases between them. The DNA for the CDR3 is TGTGCCAGCAGCTTCATAGGGGTGAGGAGCTATGGCTACACCTTC. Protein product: CASSFIGVRSYGYTF.

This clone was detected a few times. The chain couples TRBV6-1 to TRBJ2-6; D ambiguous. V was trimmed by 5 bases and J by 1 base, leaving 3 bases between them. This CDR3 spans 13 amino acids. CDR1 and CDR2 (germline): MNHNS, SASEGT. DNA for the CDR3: TGTGCCAGCAGTCTGTCTGGGGCCAACGTCCTGACTTTC. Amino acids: CASSLSGANVLTF.

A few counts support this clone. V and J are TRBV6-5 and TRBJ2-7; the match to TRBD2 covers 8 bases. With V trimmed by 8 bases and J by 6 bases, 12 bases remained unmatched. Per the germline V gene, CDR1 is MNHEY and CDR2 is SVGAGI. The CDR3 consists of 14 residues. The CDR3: CASSPGGGLGEQYF. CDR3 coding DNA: TGTGCCAGCTCTCCTGGCGGGGGGCTAGGCGAGCAGTACTTC.

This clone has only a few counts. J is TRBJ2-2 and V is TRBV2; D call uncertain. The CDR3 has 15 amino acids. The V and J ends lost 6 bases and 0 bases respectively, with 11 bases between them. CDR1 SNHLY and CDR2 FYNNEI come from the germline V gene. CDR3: CASRLSDANTGELFF. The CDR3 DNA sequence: TGTGCCAGCAGGCTGTCAGATGCGAACACCGGGGAGCTGTTTTTT. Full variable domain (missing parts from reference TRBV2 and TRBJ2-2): EPEVTQTPSHQVTQMGQEVILRCVPISNHLYFYWYRQILGQKVEFLVSFYNNEISEKSEIFDDQFSVERPDGSNFTLKIRSTKLEDSAMYFCASRLSDANTGELFFGEGSRLTVL.

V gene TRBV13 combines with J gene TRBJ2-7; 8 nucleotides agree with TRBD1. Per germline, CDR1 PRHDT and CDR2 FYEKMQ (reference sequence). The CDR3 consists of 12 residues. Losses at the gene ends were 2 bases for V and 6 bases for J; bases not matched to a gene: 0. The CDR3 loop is CASSLQGAEQYF. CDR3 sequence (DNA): TGTGCCAGCAGCTTACAGGGGGCCGAGCAGTACTTC.

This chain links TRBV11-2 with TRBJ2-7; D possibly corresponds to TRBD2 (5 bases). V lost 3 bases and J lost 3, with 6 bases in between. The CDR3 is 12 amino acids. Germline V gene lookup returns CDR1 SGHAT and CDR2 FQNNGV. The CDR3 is CASSLEVYEQYF. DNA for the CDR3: TGTGCCAGCAGCTTGGAGGTCTACGAGCAGTACTTC.

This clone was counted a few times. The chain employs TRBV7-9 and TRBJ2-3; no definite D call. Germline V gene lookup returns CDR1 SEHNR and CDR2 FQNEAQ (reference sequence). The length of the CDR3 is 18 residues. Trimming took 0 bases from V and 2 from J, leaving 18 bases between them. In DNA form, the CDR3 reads TGTGCCAGCAGCTTAGCGATGGGCAGGTTAAGAAACACAGATACGCAGTATTTT. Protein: CASSLAMGRLRNTDTQYF. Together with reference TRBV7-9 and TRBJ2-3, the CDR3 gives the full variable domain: DTGVSQNPRHKITKRGQNVTFRCDPISEHNRLYWYRQTLGQGPEFLTYFQNEAQLEKSRLLSDRFSAERPKGSFSTLEIQRTEQGDSAMYLCASSLAMGRLRNTDTQYFGPGTRLTVL.

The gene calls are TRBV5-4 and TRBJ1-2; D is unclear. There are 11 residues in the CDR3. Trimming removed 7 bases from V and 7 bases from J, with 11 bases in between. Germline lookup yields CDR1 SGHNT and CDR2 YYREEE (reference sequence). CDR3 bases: TGTGCCAGCTCACGCGAGGGTGGCTACACCTTC. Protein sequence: CASSREGGYTF.

The CDR3 spells CASSFSGGHEQYF. The CDR3 coding sequence is TGTGCCAGCAGCTTCTCCGGGGGGCACGAGCAGTACTTC. The chain links TRBV6-6 to TRBJ2-7; D perhaps matches TRBD2 (7 bases). Trimming cost V 6 bases and J 5 bases, with 14 bases left between them. The germline gives CDR1 MNHNY, CDR2 SVGAGI (reference sequence). The CDR3 runs 13 residues.

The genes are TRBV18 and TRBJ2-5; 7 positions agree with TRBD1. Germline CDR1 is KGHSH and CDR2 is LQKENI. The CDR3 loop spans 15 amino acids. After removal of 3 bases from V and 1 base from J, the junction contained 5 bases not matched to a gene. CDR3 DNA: TGTGCCAGCTCACCGCTCCGGACAGGCCAAGAGACCCAGTACTTC. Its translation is CASSPLRTGQETQYF.